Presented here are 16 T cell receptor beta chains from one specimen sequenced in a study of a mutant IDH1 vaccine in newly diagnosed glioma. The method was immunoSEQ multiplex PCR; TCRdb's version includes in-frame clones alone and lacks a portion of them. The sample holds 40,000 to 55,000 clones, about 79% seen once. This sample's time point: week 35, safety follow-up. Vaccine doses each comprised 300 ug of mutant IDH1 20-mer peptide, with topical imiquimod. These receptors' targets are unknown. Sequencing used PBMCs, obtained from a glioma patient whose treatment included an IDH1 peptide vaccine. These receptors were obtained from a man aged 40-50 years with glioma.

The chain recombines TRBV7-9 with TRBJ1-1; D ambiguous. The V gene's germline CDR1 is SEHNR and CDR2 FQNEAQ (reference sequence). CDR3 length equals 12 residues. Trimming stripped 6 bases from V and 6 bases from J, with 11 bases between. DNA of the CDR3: TGTGCCAGCAGGTCCGTCTCGGCTGAAGCTTTCTTT. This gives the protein CASRSVSAEAFF.

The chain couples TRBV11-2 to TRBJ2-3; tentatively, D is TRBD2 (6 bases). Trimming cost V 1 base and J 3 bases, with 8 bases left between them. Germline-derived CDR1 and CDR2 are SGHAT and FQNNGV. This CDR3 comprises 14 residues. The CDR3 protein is CASSLAGGTDTQYF. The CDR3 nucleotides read TGTGCCAGCAGCTTAGCCGGGGGTACAGATACGCAGTATTTT.

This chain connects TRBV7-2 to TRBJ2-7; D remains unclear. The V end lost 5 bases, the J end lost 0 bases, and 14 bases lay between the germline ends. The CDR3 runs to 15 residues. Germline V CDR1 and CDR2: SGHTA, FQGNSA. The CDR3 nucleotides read TGTGCCAGCAGCGCGGAGACTTTTAGCTCCTACGAGCAGTACGTC. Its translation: CASSAETFSSYEQYV.

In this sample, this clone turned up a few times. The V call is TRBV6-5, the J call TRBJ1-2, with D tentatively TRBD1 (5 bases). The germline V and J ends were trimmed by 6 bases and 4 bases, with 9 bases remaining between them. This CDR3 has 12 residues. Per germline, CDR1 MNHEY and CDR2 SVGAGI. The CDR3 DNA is TGTGCCAGCAGCCGGGACGGCTATGGCTACACCTTC. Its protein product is CASSRDGYGYTF.

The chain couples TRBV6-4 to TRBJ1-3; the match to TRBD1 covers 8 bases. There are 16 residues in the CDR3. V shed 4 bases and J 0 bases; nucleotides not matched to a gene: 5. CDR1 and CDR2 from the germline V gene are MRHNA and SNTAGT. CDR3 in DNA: TGTGCCAGCAGTGGGTCGGACAGGGACTCTGGAAACACCATATATTTT. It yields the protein CASSGSDRDSGNTIYF.

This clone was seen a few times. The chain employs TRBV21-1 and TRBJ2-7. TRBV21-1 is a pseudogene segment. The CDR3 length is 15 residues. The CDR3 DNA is TGTGCCAGCAGCAAAGCGGCCCTTGGCACGTACGAGCAGTACGTC. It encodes CASSKAALGTYEQYV.

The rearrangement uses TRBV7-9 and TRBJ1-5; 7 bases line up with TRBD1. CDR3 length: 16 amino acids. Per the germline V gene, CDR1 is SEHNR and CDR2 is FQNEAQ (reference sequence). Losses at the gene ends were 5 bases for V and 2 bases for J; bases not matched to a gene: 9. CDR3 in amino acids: CASSPRTGSGNQPQHF. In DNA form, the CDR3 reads TGTGCCAGCAGCCCTAGGACAGGTAGCGGCAATCAGCCCCAGCATTTT.

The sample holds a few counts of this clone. The CDR3 spells CASSLGGTSAYNEQFF. The CDR3 nucleotides read TGTGCCAGCAGCTTGGGCGGGACTAGCGCCTACAATGAGCAGTTCTTC. The chain links TRBV13 to TRBJ2-1; 10 bases match TRBD2. Germline loops: CDR1 PRHDT, CDR2 FYEKMQ (reference sequence). The V gene end was trimmed by 3 bases and the J gene end by 2 bases; junction bases not matched to a gene: 4. This CDR3 has 16 residues. The whole variable domain, remainder taken from reference TRBV13 and TRBJ2-1, is AAGVIQSPRHLIKEKRETATLKCYPIPRHDTVYWYQQGPGQDPQFLISFYEKMQSDKGSIPDRFSAQQFSDYHSELNMSSLELGDSALYFCASSLGGTSAYNEQFFGPGTRLTVL.

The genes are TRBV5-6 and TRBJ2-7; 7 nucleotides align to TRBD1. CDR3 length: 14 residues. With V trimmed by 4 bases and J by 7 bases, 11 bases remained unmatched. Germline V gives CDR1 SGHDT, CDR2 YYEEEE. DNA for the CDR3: TGTGCCAGCAGCGGCTGGACAGGTCAAGGGGAGCAGTACTTC. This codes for CASSGWTGQGEQYF.

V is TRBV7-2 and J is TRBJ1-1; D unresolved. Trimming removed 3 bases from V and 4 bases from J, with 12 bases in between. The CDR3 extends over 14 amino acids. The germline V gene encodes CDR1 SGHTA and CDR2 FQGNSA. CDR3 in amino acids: CASSFREITTEAFF. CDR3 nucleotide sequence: TGTGCCAGCAGCTTCCGGGAGATTACCACTGAAGCTTTCTTT.

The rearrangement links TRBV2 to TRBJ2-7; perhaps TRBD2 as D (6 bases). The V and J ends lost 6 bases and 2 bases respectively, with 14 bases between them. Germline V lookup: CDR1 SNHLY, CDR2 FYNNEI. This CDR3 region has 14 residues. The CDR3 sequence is CASSRAGRPYEQYF. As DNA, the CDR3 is TGTGCCAGCAGCCGAGCGGGCCGACCCTACGAGCAGTACTTC.

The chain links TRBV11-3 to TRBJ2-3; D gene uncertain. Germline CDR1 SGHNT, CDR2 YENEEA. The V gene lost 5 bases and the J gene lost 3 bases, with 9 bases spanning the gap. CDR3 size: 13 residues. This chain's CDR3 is CASSPDMTDTQYF. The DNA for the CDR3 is TGTGCCAGCAGCCCCGACATGACAGATACGCAGTATTTT.

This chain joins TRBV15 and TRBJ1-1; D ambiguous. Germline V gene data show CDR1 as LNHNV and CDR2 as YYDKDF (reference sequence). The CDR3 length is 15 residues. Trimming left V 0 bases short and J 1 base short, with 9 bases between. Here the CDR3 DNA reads TGTGCCACCAGCAGAGATTATAGTGCGAACACTGAAGCTTTCTTT. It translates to CATSRDYSANTEAFF.

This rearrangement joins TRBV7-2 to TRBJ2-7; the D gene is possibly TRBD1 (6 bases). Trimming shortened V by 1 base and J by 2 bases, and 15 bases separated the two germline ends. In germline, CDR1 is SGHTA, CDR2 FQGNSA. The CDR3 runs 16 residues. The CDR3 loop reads CASSLGATGAPYEQYV. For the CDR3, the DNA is TGTGCCAGCAGCTTAGGGGCGACAGGAGCCCCCTACGAGCAGTACGTC.

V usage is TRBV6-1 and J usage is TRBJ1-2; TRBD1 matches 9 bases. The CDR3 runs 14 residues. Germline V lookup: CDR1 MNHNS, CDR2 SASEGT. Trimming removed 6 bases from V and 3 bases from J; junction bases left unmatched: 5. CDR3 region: CASRGDREDYGYTF. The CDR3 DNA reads TGTGCCAGCAGGGGGGACAGGGAGGACTATGGCTACACCTTC.

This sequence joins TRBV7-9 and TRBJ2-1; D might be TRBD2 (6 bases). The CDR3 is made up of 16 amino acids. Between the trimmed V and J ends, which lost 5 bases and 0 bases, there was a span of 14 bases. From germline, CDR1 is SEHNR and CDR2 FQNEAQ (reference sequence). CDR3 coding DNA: TGTGCCAGCAGCGAGCTATTAGCGGTCTCCTACAATGAGCAGTTCTTC. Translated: CASSELLAVSYNEQFF.